The T cell receptor beta chain under discussion was sequenced for a study of graft-versus-host responses after intestinal transplantation. Study at large: After anti-thymocyte globulin induction, recipients took tacrolimus and steroids for three to four years.

Findings of the study overall: There were GvH clones found in recipient marrow, and some of them appeared first in ileum or blood.

A remark on this clone: Its antigen is as yet unknown.

TCRdb's table, derived via immunoSEQ multiplex PCR, lists solely in-frame clones and lacks some. Here the sample spans around 67,000 clones, 90% being singletons. The V gene end was trimmed by 11 bases and the J gene end by 5 bases; junction bases not matched to a gene: 5. CDR3 length: 13 residues. The germline V gene has CDR1 SNHLY and CDR2 FYNNEI. Sequencing used unstimulated CD8+ T cells sorted from spleen or lymph node cells, obtained before transplant. The V gene is TRBV2, the J gene TRBJ2-2; 10 bases are shared with TRBD1. This clonotype was sampled from a human donor who was the organ donor for an intestinal transplant. The CDR3 loop reads CAGGQGLTGELFF. In DNA form, the CDR3 reads TGTGCCGGGGGACAGGGGTTGACCGGGGAGCTGTTTTTT.